The next 7 T cell receptor beta chains were all read from a single sample in a study of chemoradiotherapy in HPV16-positive cancers. Assay: immunoSEQ multiplex PCR; the TCRdb copy retains only in-frame clones and omits some. The sample holds fewer than 4,000 clones, around 83% seen once. The specimen was tumor tissue, collected from a patient who underwent chemoradiotherapy. The receptors stem from a human donor with HPV-associated anogenital cancer.

The gene calls are TRBV30 and TRBJ2-2; no reliable D call. With 0 bases removed from V and 0 bases from J, the gap between germline ends came to 5 bases. The CDR3 has 14 amino acids. Germline lookup yields CDR1 GTSNPN and CDR2 SVGIG (reference sequence). DNA of the CDR3: TGTGCCTGGAGTGTCGTCGCGAACACCGGGGAGCTGTTTTTT. This translates into CAWSVVANTGELFF.

This clone is a singleton in its sample. This rearrangement joins TRBV7-8 to TRBJ2-2, with 7 nucleotides matching TRBD1. CDR3 size: 19 residues. The germline V gene has CDR1 SGHVS and CDR2 FQNEAQ. J gave up 0 bases and V 2 bases, and 12 bases lay outside the gene matches. The CDR3 DNA reads as TGTGCCAGCAGCTTATCCCGGACAGGCTACTACGCGAACACCGGGGAGCTGTTTTTT. Its protein product is CASSLSRTGYYANTGELFF.

The V call is TRBV11-2, the J call TRBJ1-4; D uncertain. The CDR3 is made up of 17 amino acids. Germline V CDR1 and CDR2: SGHAT, FQNNGV. V was shortened by 0 bases and J by 3 bases, with 14 bases between the two germline ends. In DNA, the CDR3 is TGTGCCAGCAGCTTAGATATATTTACAGTACCTAATGAAAAACTGTTTTTT. It specifies CASSLDIFTVPNEKLFF.

This clone was seen only once. V usage is TRBV4-1 and J usage is TRBJ2-5, with 8 bases aligning to TRBD1. Germline CDR1 is MGHRA and CDR2 is YSYEKL. V dropped 1 base and J dropped 5; count of bases not matched to a gene: 6. CDR3 length: 15 residues. For the CDR3, the DNA is TGCGCCAGCAGCCAAGCAGGGGGCCAGATGGAGACCCAGTACTTC. Encoded protein: CASSQAGGQMETQYF.

This clone was seen a single time. A junction boundary mismatches the germline segment, possibly from a read error. Other DNA sequences in this sample translate to the same CDR3. In DNA, the CDR3 is TGTGCTAGCAGCGCCCGTTCGGGATCCTTTGGCTACACCTTC. It is translated as CASSARSGSFGYTF. This sequence joins TRBV9 and TRBJ1-2; no reliable D call. Germline CDR1 is SGDLS and CDR2 is YYNGEE. The CDR3 spans 14 residues.

This chain uses TRBV5-1 with TRBJ1-6; 7 bases are shared with TRBD1. CDR3 length: 15 amino acids. The trim removed 2 bases at V and 6 bases at J, leaving 5 bases unmatched. Germline loops: CDR1 SGHRS, CDR2 YFSETQ. The CDR3 reads CASSFRGQLNSPLHF. The CDR3 DNA reads TGCGCCAGCAGCTTCAGGGGACAGCTTAATTCACCCCTCCACTTT.

The chain uses TRBV11-2 and TRBJ2-7, with D possibly called TRBD1 or TRBD2 (5 bases each). CDR1 and CDR2 from the germline V gene are SGHAT and FQNNGV. This CDR3 has 17 residues. Trimming took off 1 base at V and 2 bases at J, with 18 bases between the two ends. The CDR3 bases are TGTGCCAGCAGCTTAGCCCGGGGCAGCCGGCTTCCCTACGAGCAGTACTTC. This gives the protein CASSLARGSRLPYEQYF.